The 10 T cell receptor beta chains below come from one sample, sequenced in a study of T cell changes during pregnancy in multiple sclerosis. Assay used: immunoSEQ multiplex PCR; TCRdb lists only in-frame clones, some missing. The table shows roughly 39,000 clones, with approximately 91% occurring only once. The sample was PBMCs (not recorded whether the cells were cultured). Receptors were obtained from a female donor with multiple sclerosis, enrolled in a pregnancy study.

The chain uses TRBV6-6 and TRBJ2-7; 8 bases map to TRBD2. CDR1 and CDR2 from the germline V gene are MNHNY and SVGAGI (reference sequence). Trimming removed 6 bases from V and 6 bases from J; junction bases left unmatched: 10. This CDR3 has 14 amino acids. The DNA of the CDR3 is TGTGCCAGCAGCTCCCAGCCGGGAGGGGTCGAGCAGTACTTC. Translation gives CASSSQPGGVEQYF.

The V and J genes are TRBV12-5 and TRBJ2-4, with 8 bases matching TRBD1. The CDR3 spans 15 residues. The trim removed 6 bases at V and 6 bases at J, leaving 10 bases unmatched. Germline CDR1 is LGHNT and CDR2 is FRNRAP. In DNA, the CDR3 is TGTGCTAGTGGGCTCCAGGGGGCGCGAGGAAACATTCAGTACTTC. Its protein is CASGLQGARGNIQYF.

This clone was counted a single time. This chain connects TRBV7-2 to TRBJ2-5; D might be TRBD1 or TRBD2, each matching 5 bases. V was cut by 3 bases and J by 9 bases, with 14 bases left in between. CDR1 SGHTA and CDR2 FQGNSA come from the germline V gene. CDR3 length: 13 amino acids. The CDR3 here is CASSFRTEGPQYF. In nucleotides, the CDR3 is TGTGCCAGCAGCTTCCGGACCGAGGGACCCCAGTACTTC. Drawing the rest from reference TRBV7-2 and TRBJ2-5, the complete variable domain is GAGVSQSPSNKVTEKGKDVELRCDPISGHTALYWYRQSLGQGLEFLIYFQGNSAPDKSGLPSDRFSAERTGGSVSTLTIQRTQQEDSAVYLCASSFRTEGPQYFGPGTRLLVL.

The CDR3 loop is CASSLGEAFAGELFF. CDR3 nucleotides: TGTGCCAGTAGTCTCGGGGAAGCATTCGCCGGGGAGCTGTTTTTT. The chain is built from TRBV19 and TRBJ2-2, with D tentatively TRBD2 (5 bases). This CDR3 is 15 amino acids long. Deletions cut 5 bases from V and 6 bases from J, with 16 bases between. CDR1 and CDR2 (germline): LNHDA, SQIVND (reference sequence).

The CDR3 DNA reads as TGTGCCAGCAGCTTATCGGGGGTTCAAGGAGAAGCTTTCTTT. It encodes CASSLSGVQGEAFF. V is TRBV7-2 and J is TRBJ1-1; tentative D call: TRBD1 (5 bases). The CDR3 is made up of 14 amino acids. Trimming left V 2 bases short and J 8 bases short, with 15 bases between. Looked up from germline, CDR1 is SGHTA and CDR2 is FQGNSA.

The chain links TRBV6-6 to TRBJ2-3; D is possibly TRBD2 (6 bases). V shed 4 bases and J shed 6 bases, with 8 bases lying between them. The CDR3 extends over 12 amino acids. From germline, CDR1 is MNHNY and CDR2 SVGAGI (reference sequence). The CDR3 sequence: CASSWEADTQYF. Written as DNA, the CDR3 is TGTGCCAGCAGTTGGGAGGCGGATACGCAGTATTTT.

The rearrangement links TRBV19 to TRBJ2-1, with D hard to call. Germline V gives CDR1 LNHDA, CDR2 SQIVND (reference sequence). V lost 4 bases and J 7 bases, leaving 5 bases between the germline ends. The CDR3 is 11 residues long. The CDR3 coding sequence is TGTGCCAGTAGTAGGTGGAATGAGCAGTTCTTC. Its translation: CASSRWNEQFF.

This chain connects TRBV12-5 to TRBJ1-5, with D perhaps matching TRBD1 (6 bases). With 0 bases removed from V and 0 bases from J, the gap between germline ends came to 18 bases. This CDR3 comprises 19 residues. Germline CDR1 is LGHNT and CDR2 is FRNRAP. The CDR3: CASGLVSSTGLNSNQPQHF. The CDR3 DNA is TGTGCTAGTGGTTTGGTAAGTTCGACAGGACTGAATAGCAATCAGCCCCAGCATTTT.

A remark on this clone: One end of the junction does not line up with germline, which may come from a read error. The chain recombines TRBV5-4 with TRBJ1-1; 9 bases are a match to TRBD1. Germline lookup yields CDR1 SGHNT and CDR2 YYREEE (reference sequence). The CDR3 consists of 13 residues. CDR3: CASSYMDRGETFF. As DNA, the CDR3 is TGTGCCAGCAGCTACATGGACAGGGGTGAAACTTTCTTT.

The rearrangement uses TRBV6-1 and TRBJ2-3; D is ambiguous. The CDR3 loop spans 12 amino acids. Trimming removed 3 bases from V and 7 bases from J, with 8 bases in between. In germline, CDR1 is MNHNS, CDR2 SASEGT. This chain's CDR3 is CASSEPPHTQYF. CDR3 nucleotides: TGTGCCAGCAGTGAGCCGCCCCATACGCAGTATTTT.